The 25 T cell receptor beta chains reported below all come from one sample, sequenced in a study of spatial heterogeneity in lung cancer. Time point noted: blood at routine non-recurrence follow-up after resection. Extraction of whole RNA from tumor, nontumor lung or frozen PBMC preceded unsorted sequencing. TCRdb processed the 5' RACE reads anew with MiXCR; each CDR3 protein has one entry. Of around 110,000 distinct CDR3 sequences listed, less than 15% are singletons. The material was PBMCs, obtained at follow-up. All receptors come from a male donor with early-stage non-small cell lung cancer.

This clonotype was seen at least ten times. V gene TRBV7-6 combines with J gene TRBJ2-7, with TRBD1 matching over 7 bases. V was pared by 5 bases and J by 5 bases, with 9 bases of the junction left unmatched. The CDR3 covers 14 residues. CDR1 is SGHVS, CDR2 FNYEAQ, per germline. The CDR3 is CASSSIKTGNEQYF. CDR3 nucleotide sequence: TGTGCCAGCAGCAGCATAAAGACAGGGAACGAGCAGTACTTC. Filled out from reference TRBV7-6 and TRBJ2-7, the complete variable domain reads GAGVSQSPRYKVTKRGQDVALRCDPISGHVSLYWYRQALGQGPEFLTYFNYEAQQDKSGLPNDRFSAERPEGSISTLTIQRTEQRDSAMYRCASSSIKTGNEQYFGPGTRLTVT.

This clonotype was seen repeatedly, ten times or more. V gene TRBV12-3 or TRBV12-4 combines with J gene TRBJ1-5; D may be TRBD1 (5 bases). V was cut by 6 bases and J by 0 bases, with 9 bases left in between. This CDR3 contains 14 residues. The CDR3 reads CASSQGLSNQPQHF. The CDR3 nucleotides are TGTGCCAGCAGCCAGGGCCTTAGCAATCAGCCCCAGCATTTT.

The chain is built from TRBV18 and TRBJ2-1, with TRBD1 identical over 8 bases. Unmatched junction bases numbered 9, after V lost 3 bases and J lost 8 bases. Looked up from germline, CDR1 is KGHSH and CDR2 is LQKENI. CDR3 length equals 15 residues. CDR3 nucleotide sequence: TGTGCCAGCTCACCCCGGGCAGGGGGCCGAGATGAGCAGTTCTTC. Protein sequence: CASSPRAGGRDEQFF.

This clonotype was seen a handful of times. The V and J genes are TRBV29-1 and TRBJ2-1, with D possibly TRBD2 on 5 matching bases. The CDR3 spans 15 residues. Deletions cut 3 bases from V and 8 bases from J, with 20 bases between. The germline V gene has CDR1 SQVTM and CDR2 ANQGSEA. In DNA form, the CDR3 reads TGCAGCGTTGAGCCGCCTAGCCCCCCATTCGATGAGCAGTTCTTC. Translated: CSVEPPSPPFDEQFF.

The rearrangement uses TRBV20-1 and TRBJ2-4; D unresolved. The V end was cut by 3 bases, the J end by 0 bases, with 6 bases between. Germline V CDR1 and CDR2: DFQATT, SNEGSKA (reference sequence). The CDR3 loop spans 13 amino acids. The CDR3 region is CSASQLAKNIQYF. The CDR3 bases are TGCAGTGCTAGTCAGTTAGCCAAAAACATTCAGTACTTC.

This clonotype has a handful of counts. The CDR3 bases are TGTGCCAGCAGCCGGGGGCACAGATCCTACGAGCAGTACTTC. This gives the protein CASSRGHRSYEQYF. The chain employs TRBV3-1 and TRBJ2-7; a possible D gene is TRBD1 (6 bases). V was trimmed by 4 bases and J by 1 base, leaving 11 bases between them. The length of the CDR3 is 14 residues. The V gene's germline CDR1 is LGHDT and CDR2 YNNKEL (reference sequence).

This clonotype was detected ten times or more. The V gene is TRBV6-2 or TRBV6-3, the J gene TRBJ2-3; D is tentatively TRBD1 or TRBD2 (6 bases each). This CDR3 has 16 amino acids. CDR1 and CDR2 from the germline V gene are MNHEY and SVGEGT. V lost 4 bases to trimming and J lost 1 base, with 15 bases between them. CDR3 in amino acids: CASSSWGALGTDTQYF. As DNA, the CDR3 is TGTGCCAGCAGTTCTTGGGGGGCCTTGGGCACAGATACGCAGTATTTT.

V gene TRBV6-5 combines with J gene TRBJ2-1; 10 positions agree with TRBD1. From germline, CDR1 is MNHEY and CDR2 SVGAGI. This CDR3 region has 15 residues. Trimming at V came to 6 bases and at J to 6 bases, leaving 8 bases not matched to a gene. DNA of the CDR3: TGTGCCAGCAGCTCCGGGACAGGGGTTTTCAATGAGCAGTTCTTC. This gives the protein CASSSGTGVFNEQFF.

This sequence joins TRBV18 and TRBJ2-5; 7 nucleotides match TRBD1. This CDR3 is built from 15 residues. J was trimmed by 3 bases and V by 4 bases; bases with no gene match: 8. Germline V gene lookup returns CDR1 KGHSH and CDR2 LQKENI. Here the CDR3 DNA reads TGTGCCAGCTCACTGTCCGGGACAGCAAAAGAGACCCAGTACTTC. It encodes CASSLSGTAKETQYF.

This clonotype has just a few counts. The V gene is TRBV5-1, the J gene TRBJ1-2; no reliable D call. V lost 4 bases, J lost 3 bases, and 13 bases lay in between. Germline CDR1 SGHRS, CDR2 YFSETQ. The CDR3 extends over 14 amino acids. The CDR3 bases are TGCGCCAGCAGCAGCCTGGAGGGTCACTATGGCTACACCTTC. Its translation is CASSSLEGHYGYTF.

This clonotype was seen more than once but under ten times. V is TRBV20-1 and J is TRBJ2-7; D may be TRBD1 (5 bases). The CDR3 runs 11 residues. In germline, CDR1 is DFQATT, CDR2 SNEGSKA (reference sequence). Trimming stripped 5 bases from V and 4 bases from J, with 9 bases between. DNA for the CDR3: TGCAGTGCTGAAAGGGGTTACGAGCAGTACTTC. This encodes CSAERGYEQYF.

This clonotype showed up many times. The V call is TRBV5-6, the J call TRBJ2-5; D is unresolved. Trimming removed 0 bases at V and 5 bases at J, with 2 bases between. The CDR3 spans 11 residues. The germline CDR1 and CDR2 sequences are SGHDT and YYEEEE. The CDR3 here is CASSLDETQYF. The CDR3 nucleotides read TGTGCCAGCAGCTTGGACGAGACCCAGTACTTC. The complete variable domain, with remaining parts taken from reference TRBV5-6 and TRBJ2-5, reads DAGVTQSPTHLIKTRGQQVTLRCSPKSGHDTVSWYQQALGQGPQFIFQYYEEEERQRGNFPDRFSGHQFPNYSSELNVNALLLGDSALYLCASSLDETQYFGPGTRLLVL.

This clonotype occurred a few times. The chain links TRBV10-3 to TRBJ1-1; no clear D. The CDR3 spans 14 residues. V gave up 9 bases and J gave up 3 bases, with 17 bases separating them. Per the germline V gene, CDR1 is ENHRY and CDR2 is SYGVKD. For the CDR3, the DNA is TGTGCCATGACCCAGAGTGCCTGGGACACTGAAGCTTTCTTT. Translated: CAMTQSAWDTEAFF.

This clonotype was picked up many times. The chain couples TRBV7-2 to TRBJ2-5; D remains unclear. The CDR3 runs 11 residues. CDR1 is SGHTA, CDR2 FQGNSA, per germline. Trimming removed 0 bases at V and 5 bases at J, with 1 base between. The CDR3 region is CASSLAETQYF. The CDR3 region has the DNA TGTGCCAGCAGCTTAGCGGAGACCCAGTACTTC.

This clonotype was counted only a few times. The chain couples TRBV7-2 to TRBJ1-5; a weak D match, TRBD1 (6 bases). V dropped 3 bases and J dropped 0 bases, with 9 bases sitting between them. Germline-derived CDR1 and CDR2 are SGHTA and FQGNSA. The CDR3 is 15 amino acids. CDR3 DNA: TGTGCCAGCAGCTTCAGGGGCGGTAGCAATCAGCCCCAGCATTTT. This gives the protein CASSFRGGSNQPQHF.

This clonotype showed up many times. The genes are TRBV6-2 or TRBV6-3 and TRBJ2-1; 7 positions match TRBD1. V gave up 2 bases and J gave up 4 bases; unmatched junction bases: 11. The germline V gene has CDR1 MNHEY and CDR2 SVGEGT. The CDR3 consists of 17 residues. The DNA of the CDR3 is TGTGCCAGCAGTTACCTACTGGGACAGTGGGCTTACAATGAGCAGTTCTTC. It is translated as CASSYLLGQWAYNEQFF.

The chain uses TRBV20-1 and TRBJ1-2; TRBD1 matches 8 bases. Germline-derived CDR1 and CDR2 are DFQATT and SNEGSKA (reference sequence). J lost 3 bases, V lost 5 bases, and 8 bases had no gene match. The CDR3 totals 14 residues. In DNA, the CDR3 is TGCAGTGCTGTCCAGGGGGCGCAGGACTATGGCTACACCTTC. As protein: CSAVQGAQDYGYTF.

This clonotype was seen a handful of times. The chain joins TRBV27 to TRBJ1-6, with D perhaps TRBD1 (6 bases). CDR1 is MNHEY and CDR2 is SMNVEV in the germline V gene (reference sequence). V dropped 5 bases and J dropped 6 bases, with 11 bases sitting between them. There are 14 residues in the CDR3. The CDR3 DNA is TGTGCCAGCAGTCCTCCAGGGGCTAATTCACCCCTCCACTTT. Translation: CASSPPGANSPLHF.

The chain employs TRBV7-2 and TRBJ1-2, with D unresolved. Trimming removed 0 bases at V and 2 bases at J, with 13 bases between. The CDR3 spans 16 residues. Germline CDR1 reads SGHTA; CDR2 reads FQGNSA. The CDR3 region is CASSLARNLINYGYTF. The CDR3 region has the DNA TGTGCCAGCAGCTTAGCGCGGAACCTCATAAACTATGGCTACACCTTC.

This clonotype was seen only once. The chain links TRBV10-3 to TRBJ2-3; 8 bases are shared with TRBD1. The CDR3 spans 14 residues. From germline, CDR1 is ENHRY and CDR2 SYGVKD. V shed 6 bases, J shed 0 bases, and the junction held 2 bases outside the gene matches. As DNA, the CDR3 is TGTGCCATCAGGGGACAGGAGAGCACAGATACGCAGTATTTT. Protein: CAIRGQESTDTQYF.

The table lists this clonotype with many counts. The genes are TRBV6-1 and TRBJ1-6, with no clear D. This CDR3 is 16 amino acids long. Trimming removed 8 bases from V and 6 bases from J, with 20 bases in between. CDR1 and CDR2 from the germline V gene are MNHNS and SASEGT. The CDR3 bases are TGTGCCAGCGGTAGGGTGGCGGGAACCCTTAATTCACCCCTCCACTTT. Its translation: CASGRVAGTLNSPLHF.

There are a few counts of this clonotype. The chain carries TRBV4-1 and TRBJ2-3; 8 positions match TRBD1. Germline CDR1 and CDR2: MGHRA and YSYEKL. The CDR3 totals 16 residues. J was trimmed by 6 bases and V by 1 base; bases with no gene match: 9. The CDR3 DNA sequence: TGCGCCAGCAGCCAAGGTCGGGACAGGCGAGCGGATACGCAGTATTTT. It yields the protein CASSQGRDRRADTQYF.

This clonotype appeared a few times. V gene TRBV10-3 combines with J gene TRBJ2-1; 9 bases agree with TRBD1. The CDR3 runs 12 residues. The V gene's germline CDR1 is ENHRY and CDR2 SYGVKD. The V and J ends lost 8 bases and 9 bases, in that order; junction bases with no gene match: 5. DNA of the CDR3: TGTGCCATCGGACAGGGGAGAGGTGAGCAGTTCTTC. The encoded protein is CAIGQGRGEQFF.

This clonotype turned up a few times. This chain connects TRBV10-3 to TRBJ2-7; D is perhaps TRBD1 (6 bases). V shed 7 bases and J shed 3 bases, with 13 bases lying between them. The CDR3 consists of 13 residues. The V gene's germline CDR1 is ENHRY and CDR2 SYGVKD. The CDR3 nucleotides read TGTGCCATCACCTGGGACAAGAGCTACGAGCAGTACTTC. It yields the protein CAITWDKSYEQYF.

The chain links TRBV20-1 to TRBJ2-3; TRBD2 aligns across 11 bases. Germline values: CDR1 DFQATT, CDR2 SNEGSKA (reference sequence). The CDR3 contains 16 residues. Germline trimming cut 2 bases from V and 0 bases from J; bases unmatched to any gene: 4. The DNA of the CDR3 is TGCAGTGCTAGACCCTGGACTAGCGGGAGCACAGATACGCAGTATTTT. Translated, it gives CSARPWTSGSTDTQYF.